This TCR beta chain originates from a study of T cell responses to AZD1222 COVID-19 vaccine. Findings of the study overall: Repertoire collection took place solely once the T cell response had peaked. Unmutated variant regions are reportedly the target of nearly half of TCRs that are spike-specific.

The V and J ends lost 5 bases and 6 bases, in that order; junction bases with no gene match: 14. The length of the CDR3 is 17 residues. The germline gives CDR1 LNHDA, CDR2 SQIVND (reference sequence). Remarks on this clone: What it recognizes is unknown.

TCRdb keeps only in-frame clones here, not all; method: immunoSEQ multiplex PCR. The sample includes approximately 89,000 clones, less than 95% of them seen just once. Sequenced here: peripheral blood, sampled 28 days after the second AZD1222 dose. This chain uses TRBV19 with TRBJ1-5; 9 bases are a match to TRBD1. The receptor's source is an adult who received the AZD1222 COVID-19 vaccine. CDR3: CASSPLSGTGRVQPQHF. CDR3 DNA: TGTGCCAGTAGTCCCCTATCCGGGACAGGGAGGGTTCAGCCCCAGCATTTT.